These 25 T cell receptor beta chains share one sample of origin, sequenced in a study of blood T cell repertoires in COVID-19. Clones were read by immunoSEQ multiplex PCR, and TCRdb kept only the in-frame ones, dropping some. The data show 250,000 or so clones, about 80% seen once. Sequences were obtained from PBMCs or T cells enriched from blood (not recorded which). These receptors were taken from a woman in her thirties or forties who had been exposed to COVID-19.

This chain links TRBV6-5 with TRBJ2-5; D perhaps matches TRBD2 (7 bases). The CDR3 is 15 amino acids. The germline V gene has CDR1 MNHEY and CDR2 SVGAGI. V was trimmed by 6 bases and J by 4 bases, leaving 18 bases between them. The CDR3 DNA sequence: TGTGCCAGCAGGTACGAGCGGGGACATCGAGAGACCCAGTACTTC. Its protein product is CASRYERGHRETQYF.

Only one count was recorded for this clone. This sample also contains other DNA sequences that code for the same CDR3. This chain connects TRBV29-1 to TRBJ2-7; 9 nucleotides match TRBD1. The germline gives CDR1 SQVTM, CDR2 ANQGSEA. The V segment lost 6 bases and the J segment 4 bases; nucleotides outside the gene matches: 4. The CDR3 extends over 12 amino acids. The CDR3 region is CSVGTGTYEQYF. The CDR3, as DNA: TGCAGCGTAGGGACAGGGACTTACGAGCAGTACTTC.

The chain recombines TRBV14 with TRBJ2-3; 13 nucleotides match TRBD2. V lost 2 bases and J lost 6; bases outside the gene matches: 8. The CDR3 totals 17 residues. Germline CDR1 and CDR2: SGHDN and FVKESK. CDR3 nucleotide sequence: TGTGCCAGCAGCCAACCGGGACTAGCGGGGTACAAGGATACGCAGTATTTT. This translates into CASSQPGLAGYKDTQYF. The entire variable domain, with the rest obtained from reference TRBV14 and TRBJ2-3, is as follows: EAGVTQFPSHSVIEKGQTVTLRCDPISGHDNLYWYRRVMGKEIKFLLHFVKESKQDESGMPNNRFLAERTGGTYSTLKVQPAELEDSGVYFCASSQPGLAGYKDTQYFGPGTRLTVL.

The V gene is TRBV10-3, the J gene TRBJ2-5, with 9 bases matching TRBD1. This CDR3 region has 18 residues. In germline, CDR1 is ENHRY, CDR2 SYGVKD. The V gene end was trimmed by 3 bases and the J gene end by 2 bases; junction bases not matched to a gene: 13. Here the CDR3 DNA reads TGTGCCATCAGTGACCCCGGTGGACAGGGGTTTCTTCAAGAGACCCAGTACTTC. Translation: CAISDPGGQGFLQETQYF.

The gene calls are TRBV27 and TRBJ2-3; D may be TRBD2 (5 bases). Germline V lookup: CDR1 MNHEY, CDR2 SMNVEV (reference sequence). The CDR3 runs 17 residues. Trimming removed 5 bases at V and 5 bases at J, with 23 bases between. CDR3 sequence reads: CASSPGLDPGKVDTQYF. The CDR3 nucleotides read TGTGCCAGCAGTCCGGGATTGGACCCCGGGAAAGTAGATACGCAGTATTTT.

The chain uses TRBV27 and TRBJ2-7; D gene ambiguous. Trimming pared 4 bases from V and 0 bases from J, leaving 7 bases between. The CDR3 runs to 13 residues. CDR1 is MNHEY, CDR2 SMNVEV, per germline (reference sequence). DNA for the CDR3: TGTGCCAGCAGTTGGCGGAGCTCCTACGAGCAGTACTTC. This gives the protein CASSWRSSYEQYF.

The rearrangement uses TRBV10-3 and TRBJ2-2, with 8 bases aligning to TRBD1. Germline CDR1 reads ENHRY; CDR2 reads SYGVKD. This CDR3 spans 15 amino acids. The J segment lost 4 bases and the V segment lost 2 bases, leaving 3 bases of the junction unmatched. The CDR3 DNA is TGTGCCATCAGTGAGCAACAGGGGGGCACCGGGGAGCTGTTTTTT. It encodes CAISEQQGGTGELFF.

V usage is TRBV24-1 and J usage is TRBJ2-1; 11 nucleotides align to TRBD1. Germline CDR1 KGHDR, CDR2 SFDVKD. With 4 bases clipped from V and 5 bases from J, the junction kept 3 bases outside the gene matches. This CDR3 is built from 15 residues. Written as DNA, the CDR3 is TGTGCCACCAGTGACCCGGGACAGGGGGACAATGAGCAGTTCTTC. Translation gives CATSDPGQGDNEQFF.

This chain links TRBV19 with TRBJ1-5; no clear D. Per the germline V gene, CDR1 is LNHDA and CDR2 is SQIVND (reference sequence). This CDR3 comprises 14 residues. Trimming took 10 bases from V and 2 from J, leaving 15 bases between them. CDR3 protein: CATWEGRGNQPQHF. In DNA form, the CDR3 reads TGTGCCACCTGGGAGGGTCGGGGCAATCAGCCCCAGCATTTT.

This clone was seen a handful of times. The rearrangement uses TRBV7-3 and TRBJ2-1, with 9 bases aligning to TRBD2. There are 15 residues in the CDR3. Per the germline V gene, CDR1 is SGHTA and CDR2 is FQGTGA. V lost 4 bases and J lost 5; bases outside the gene matches: 6. The CDR3 DNA reads as TGTGCCAGCAGCTCTATTGCGGGGGGGAACAATGAGCAGTTCTTC. This gives the protein CASSSIAGGNNEQFF.

The V call is TRBV3-1 (or the pseudogene TRBV3-2), the J call TRBJ1-2, with 9 nucleotides matching TRBD1. The CDR3 sequence is 15 residues long. The germline CDR1 and CDR2 sequences are LGHDT and YNNKEL (reference sequence). J lost 3 bases, V lost 2 bases, and 4 bases had no gene match. The CDR3 DNA follows: TGTGCCAGCAGCCAATATAGACAGGGGGACTATGGCTACACCTTC. It yields the protein CASSQYRQGDYGYTF.

The rearrangement joins TRBV10-2 to TRBJ1-4; D is perhaps TRBD1 (5 bases). V was pared by 2 bases and J by 14 bases, with 15 bases between. The CDR3 contains 13 residues. CDR1 is WSHSY and CDR2 is SAAADI in the germline V gene. The chain's CDR3 is CASSEELRGCLFF. CDR3 DNA sequence: TGCGCCAGCAGTGAGGAGCTAAGGGGTTGCCTGTTTTTT.

The chain recombines TRBV7-3 with TRBJ1-2; D is unclear. V lost 4 bases and J 2 bases, leaving 14 bases between the germline ends. CDR3 length: 15 residues. Germline V gene lookup returns CDR1 SGHTA and CDR2 FQGTGA. CDR3 sequence (DNA): TGTGCCAGCAGCTCCTCCGGGTGGAGGAACTATGGCTACACCTTC. It translates to CASSSSGWRNYGYTF.

The chain combines TRBV25-1 with TRBJ1-2; 10 bases are shared with TRBD1. Looked up from germline, CDR1 is MGHDK and CDR2 is SYGVNS. The CDR3 runs 14 residues. The V segment lost 4 bases and the J segment 6 bases; nucleotides outside the gene matches: 5. The CDR3 here is CASSVDRGIHGYTF. The CDR3 DNA sequence: TGTGCCAGCAGTGTGGACAGGGGGATCCATGGCTACACCTTC.

The J gene is TRBJ2-7, the V gene TRBV18; TRBD1 aligns across 8 bases. The V gene end was trimmed by 5 bases and the J gene end by 3 bases; junction bases not matched to a gene: 0. The CDR3 runs to 12 residues. CDR1 and CDR2 (germline): KGHSH, LQKENI. The CDR3 region has the DNA TGTGCCAGCTCAACAGGGGGCTACGAGCAGTACTTC. Translation gives CASSTGGYEQYF.

This clone was recorded once. The genes are TRBV6-1 and TRBJ2-7; 10 bases fit TRBD2. The J segment lost 2 bases and the V segment lost 3 bases, leaving 4 bases of the junction unmatched. The CDR3 length is 15 residues. Germline V CDR1 and CDR2: MNHNS, SASEGT. The CDR3: CASSDQAGGTYEQYF. The CDR3, as DNA: TGTGCCAGCAGTGATCAAGCGGGGGGGACCTACGAGCAGTACTTC.

This chain connects TRBV6-5 to TRBJ1-2; no definite D call. Germline values: CDR1 MNHEY, CDR2 SVGAGI. The CDR3 sequence is 13 residues long. Trimming pared 4 bases from V and 4 bases from J, leaving 10 bases between. CDR3 loop: CASSFEGTYGYTF. The CDR3 coding sequence is TGTGCCAGCAGTTTTGAGGGTACCTATGGCTACACCTTC.

The rearrangement uses TRBV7-2 and TRBJ1-1; 9 positions match TRBD1. CDR3 length: 18 amino acids. With 4 bases clipped from V and 4 bases from J, the junction kept 16 bases outside the gene matches. Germline V gene lookup returns CDR1 SGHTA and CDR2 FQGNSA. In DNA form, the CDR3 reads TGTGCCAGCAGCTCGGGGGCCTTTGGGACAGGGCCTATCACTGAAGCTTTCTTT. The encoded protein is CASSSGAFGTGPITEAFF. Full variable domain (outside the CDR3, taken from reference TRBV7-2 and TRBJ1-1): GAGVSQSPSNKVTEKGKDVELRCDPISGHTALYWYRQSLGQGLEFLIYFQGNSAPDKSGLPSDRFSAERTGGSVSTLTIQRTQQEDSAVYLCASSSGAFGTGPITEAFFGQGTRLTVV.

The chain is built from TRBV28 and TRBJ1-3, with a possible D match to TRBD1 (6 bases). From germline, CDR1 is MDHEN and CDR2 SYDVKM. Between the trimmed V and J ends, which lost 6 bases and 4 bases, there was a span of 25 bases. The CDR3 spans 18 residues. This CDR3 reads CASRTSGDLGVVGNTIYF. As DNA, the CDR3 is TGTGCCAGCAGGACATCAGGGGATTTGGGAGTTGTAGGAAACACCATATATTTT.

The V call is TRBV10-3, the J call TRBJ1-1; D unresolved. V shed 8 bases and J shed 5 bases, with 18 bases lying between them. The CDR3 length is 14 residues. The germline V gene encodes CDR1 ENHRY and CDR2 SYGVKD. CDR3 residues: CAIQSRGGETEAFF. Here the CDR3 DNA reads TGTGCCATCCAATCAAGAGGCGGGGAAACTGAAGCTTTCTTT.

The chain couples TRBV10-3 to TRBJ1-2, with a weak D call TRBD1 (5 bases). The CDR3 contains 13 residues. V was cut by 6 bases and J by 6 bases, with 14 bases left in between. Per the germline V gene, CDR1 is ENHRY and CDR2 is SYGVKD. CDR3 DNA: TGTGCCATCAGCCCCGGACAATGGGATGGCTACACCTTC. Translation: CAISPGQWDGYTF.

The V call is TRBV4-2, the J call TRBJ1-2; weak D call: TRBD1 (5 bases). Germline values: CDR1 LGHNA, CDR2 YNFKEQ. V was clipped by 1 base and J by 0 bases, with 12 bases between them. The CDR3 runs 16 residues. CDR3 protein: CASSQAQVGPNYGYTF. CDR3 sequence (DNA): TGTGCCAGCAGCCAAGCTCAGGTGGGGCCTAACTATGGCTACACCTTC.

V and J are TRBV6-2 or TRBV6-3 and TRBJ1-1; D is uncertain. This CDR3 has 15 residues. The V end lost 4 bases, the J end lost 5 bases, and 17 bases lay between the germline ends. Germline CDR1 is MNHEY and CDR2 is SVGEGT. CDR3 loop: CASSSPPDRGTEAFF. The CDR3 coding sequence is TGTGCCAGCAGTTCCCCGCCCGACCGGGGAACTGAAGCTTTCTTT.

V and J are TRBV30 and TRBJ2-5; D not certain. This CDR3 has 16 residues. From germline, CDR1 is GTSNPN and CDR2 SVGIG (reference sequence). V was shortened by 0 bases and J by 1 base, with 15 bases between the two germline ends. In DNA form, the CDR3 reads TGTGCCTGGAGTGTCCCTGGCCTCCTGATCCAAGAGACCCAGTACTTC. Translating gives CAWSVPGLLIQETQYF.

This rearrangement joins TRBV29-1 to TRBJ1-1; D is undetermined. Trimming stripped 4 bases from V and 5 bases from J, with 14 bases between. This CDR3 spans 13 amino acids. The germline gives CDR1 SQVTM, CDR2 ANQGSEA. The DNA of the CDR3 is TGCAGCGTTGGAGACTCGCGGGGTACTGAAGCTTTCTTT. This sequence encodes CSVGDSRGTEAFF.